This is a list of T cell receptor beta chains from one sample in a study of control samples from healthy donors and cancer patients. Only in-frame clones appear in the TCRdb table, and some are missing; sequencing was by immunoSEQ multiplex PCR. The sample comprises tens of thousands of clones, approximately 90% of which are singletons, and 10% to 15% rests with the top ten. The specimen was PBMCs. The origin of the receptors is a man aged 50-60 years with lung cancer. The CDR3 runs from the conserved cysteine through the conserved F or W. Fields, in order: V gene, J gene, D gene, clone size, CDR3 protein, CDR3 DNA. The D gene is left open where the match is weak. Clone size, where shown, is once, few, many, or a class for clones that have expanded.

>TRBV5-4|TRBJ2-5|.|.
CASSFDRETQYF
TGTGCCAGCAGCTTCGACAGAGAGACCCAGTACTTC
>TRBV6-2/TRBV6-3|TRBJ1-2|.|few
CASSYMEGLRGYTF
TGTGCCAGCAGTTATATGGAGGGATTAAGAGGCTACACCTTC
>TRBV9|TRBJ2-2|.|.
CASSPPQGPTGELFF
TGTGCCAGCAGCCCACCTCAGGGGCCCACCGGGGAGCTGTTTTTT
>TRBV7-2|TRBJ2-7|TRBD2|.
CASSRGERGSPLYEQYF
TGTGCCAGCAGCCGTGGGGAGCGGGGGTCACCGCTTTACGAGCAGTACTTC
>TRBV29-1|TRBJ1-1|.|.
CSVENSLNTEAFF
TGCAGCGTTGAGAACAGCTTGAACACTGAAGCTTTCTTT
>TRBV7-2|TRBJ2-1|TRBD2|.
CASSFTGTSIRDEQFF
TGTGCCAGCAGTTTCACCGGGACTAGTATCCGGGACGAGCAGTTCTTC
>TRBV19|TRBJ1-2|.|.
CASRIGAGYTF
TGTGCCAGTCGAATCGGAGCAGGCTACACCTTC
>TRBV6-5|TRBJ1-1|.|once
CASSYGGGAFF
TGTGCCAGCAGTTACGGAGGCGGAGCTTTCTTT
>TRBV21-1|TRBJ1-1|.|.
CASIPPGTEAFF
TGTGCCAGCATCCCACCGGGTACTGAAGCTTTCTTT
>TRBV4-3|TRBJ1-1|.|.
CASRLTGGVAEAFF
TGCGCCAGCAGACTTACGGGGGGGGTCGCTGAAGCTTTCTTT
>TRBV6-5|TRBJ1-1|TRBD1|.
CASLGQTYTEAFF
TGTGCCAGCCTGGGACAGACCTACACTGAAGCTTTCTTT
>TRBV6-6|TRBJ2-2|TRBD1|.
CASSYTGGVTGELFF
TGTGCCAGCAGTTACACAGGGGGCGTGACCGGGGAGCTGTTTTTT
>TRBV6-6|TRBJ1-3|.|.
CASSPTGGRGRRGNTIYF
TGTGCCAGCAGTCCGACCGGTGGACGCGGAAGAAGAGGAAACACCATATATTTT
>TRBV19|TRBJ1-5|TRBD1|.
CASIPDRGWDNQPQHF
TGTGCCAGTATCCCGGACAGGGGATGGGACAATCAGCCCCAGCATTTT
>TRBV14|TRBJ1-4|TRBD1|.
CASSGTGVEANEKLFF
TGTGCCAGCAGCGGGACAGGGGTCGAGGCTAATGAAAAACTGTTTTTT
>TRBV27|TRBJ2-3|TRBD2|.
CASSLMGAGGVDTQYF
TGTGCCAGCAGTTTAATGGGCGCGGGGGGGGTGGATACGCAGTATTTT
>TRBV9|TRBJ2-1|.|.
CASSVATGSQQFF
TGTGCCAGCAGCGTAGCTACGGGGAGCCAGCAGTTCTTC
>TRBV11-2|TRBJ2-1|.|.
CASSPWTDREQFF
TGTGCCAGCAGCCCATGGACAGACCGTGAGCAGTTCTTC
>TRBV19|TRBJ2-1|.|.
CASSMNGGAGGQFF
TGTGCCAGTAGTATGAATGGTGGGGCCGGAGGGCAGTTCTTC
>TRBV5-1|TRBJ2-6|.|.
CASSLGGGGVAGSGANVLTF
TGCGCCAGCAGCTTGGGAGGCGGTGGGGTCGCAGGCTCTGGGGCCAACGTCCTGACTTTC
>TRBV12-3/TRBV12-4|TRBJ2-7|.|.
CASSLQGSYEQYF
TGTGCCAGCAGTTTGCAGGGATCCTACGAGCAGTACTTC
>TRBV19|TRBJ2-6|TRBD2|.
CASRERGGPNVLTF
TGTGCCAGTAGAGAGCGGGGGGGCCCCAACGTCCTGACTTTC
>TRBV4-3|TRBJ2-1|TRBD1|.
CASSQDRGHEQFF
TGCGCCAGCAGCCAGGACAGGGGGCATGAGCAGTTCTTC
>TRBV9|TRBJ2-7|.|.
CASSVGGGLGEQYF
TGTGCCAGCAGCGTAGGAGGGGGTCTCGGCGAGCAGTACTTC
>TRBV5-1|TRBJ2-6|.|.
CASSLALGGSGANVLTF
TGCGCCAGCAGCTTGGCCCTTGGGGGCTCTGGGGCCAACGTCCTGACTTTC
>TRBV5-1|TRBJ2-5|.|.
CASSPGNSGTQYF
TGCGCCAGCAGCCCCGGGAATTCGGGGACCCAGTACTTC
>TRBV6-2/TRBV6-3|TRBJ2-6|.|.
CASSYDLSGANVLTF
TGTGCCAGCAGTTACGACCTCTCTGGGGCCAACGTCCTGACTTTC
>TRBV14|TRBJ2-7|TRBD2|.
CASSQLGLAGYEQYF
TGTGCCAGCAGCCAACTGGGACTAGCAGGCTACGAGCAGTACTTC
>TRBV4-1|TRBJ2-7|TRBD1|.
CASSQERDRLFYEQYF
TGCGCCAGCAGCCAGGAACGGGACAGGCTGTTCTACGAGCAGTACTTC
>TRBV10-3|TRBJ2-5|TRBD1|.
CAISTGTGRRATQYF
TGTGCCATCAGTACCGGGACAGGGAGAAGGGCGACCCAGTACTTC
>TRBV9|TRBJ2-1|.|.
CASSVVVGETEQFF
TGTGCCAGCAGCGTAGTTGTCGGAGAGACTGAGCAGTTCTTC
>TRBV28|TRBJ1-2|TRBD1|.
CASSLDRGNGDYGYTF
TGTGCCAGCAGTCTGGACAGGGGGAATGGGGACTATGGCTACACCTTC
>TRBV18|TRBJ1-4|.|.
CASSPTGFDEKLFF
TGTGCCAGCTCACCGACAGGTTTTGACGAAAAACTGTTTTTT
>TRBV2|TRBJ1-5|.|.
CASSDPTFAGSNQPQHF
TGTGCCAGCAGTGACCCGACGTTTGCGGGTAGCAATCAGCCCCAGCATTTT
>TRBV3-1/TRBV3-2|TRBJ2-1|TRBD1|.
CASNTQGADNEQFF
TGTGCCAGCAACACACAGGGGGCCGACAATGAGCAGTTCTTC
>TRBV5-5|TRBJ2-7|.|.
CASRLVPSYEQYF
TGTGCCAGCAGATTGGTACCTTCCTACGAGCAGTACTTC
>TRBV7-3|TRBJ1-6|.|.
CASSPLGGSGSPLHF
TGTGCCAGCAGCCCGTTGGGTGGGAGTGGTTCACCCCTCCACTTT
>TRBV19|TRBJ1-4|.|.
CASSRKGETGKLFF
TGTGCCAGTAGCCGAAAAGGGGAGACTGGAAAACTGTTTTTT
>TRBV10-1|TRBJ2-1|TRBD2|.
CASSESCGLAVLPYNEQFF
TGCGCCAGCAGTGAGTCGTGCGGACTAGCGGTCCTCCCCTACAATGAGCAGTTCTTC
>TRBV3-1/TRBV3-2|TRBJ2-4|.|.
CASSHTGTVFFTKNIQYF
TGTGCCAGCAGCCACACCGGGACCGTGTTTTTTACCAAAAACATTCAGTACTTC
>TRBV15|TRBJ1-3|.|once
CATSRGDLQGRNTIYF
TGTGCCACCAGCAGAGGGGACCTCCAGGGTCGAAACACCATATATTTT
>TRBV5-1|TRBJ1-1|TRBD1|.
CASCDETGAGLNTEAFF
TGCGCCAGCTGCGATGAGACAGGGGCAGGGCTGAACACTGAAGCTTTCTTT
>TRBV6-1|TRBJ2-1|TRBD2|.
CASSVSSGGAGGNEQFF
TGTGCCAGCAGTGTATCTAGCGGGGGGGCGGGGGGCAATGAGCAGTTCTTC
>TRBV4-3|TRBJ2-5|.|.
CASSQETQETQYF
TGCGCCAGCAGCCAAGAGACCCAAGAGACCCAGTACTTC
>TRBV7-8|TRBJ2-5|TRBD2|.
CASSLGGLAGPVSETQYF
TGTGCCAGCAGCTTAGGGGGACTAGCGGGGCCCGTTTCGGAGACCCAGTACTTC
>TRBV6-5|TRBJ1-6|.|.
CASSYSTRTYNSPLHF
TGTGCCAGCAGTTACTCGACACGGACATATAATTCACCCCTCCACTTT
>TRBV10-3|TRBJ2-5|TRBD1|.
CAISEGTGKETQYF
TGTGCCATCAGTGAGGGGACAGGGAAAGAGACCCAGTACTTC
>TRBV18|TRBJ2-1|TRBD2|.
CASSPPNSGGAGEQFF
TGTGCCAGCTCACCACCTAATAGCGGGGGGGCTGGTGAGCAGTTCTTC
>TRBV10-1|TRBJ2-1|.|.
CASSGYRGGNEQFF
TGCGCCAGCAGTGGGTACAGGGGGGGCAATGAGCAGTTCTTC
>TRBV6-5|TRBJ2-3|TRBD2|.
CASSYGTSGGADTQYF
TGTGCCAGCAGTTACGGGACTAGCGGGGGGGCAGATACGCAGTATTTT
>TRBV5-1|TRBJ1-1|TRBD1|.
CASSTFQGGNTEAFF
TGCGCCAGCAGCACATTTCAGGGGGGCAACACTGAAGCTTTCTTT
>TRBV2|TRBJ2-1|.|.
CARSSQGSFYNEQFF
TGTGCCAGGAGTTCACAGGGATCCTTTTACAATGAGCAGTTCTTC
>TRBV19|TRBJ1-1|.|.
CASSIDRDTEAFF
TGTGCCAGTAGTATCGACAGAGACACTGAAGCTTTCTTT
>TRBV2|TRBJ2-1|.|.
CASSVGTNEQFF
TGTGCCAGCAGTGTCGGGACTAATGAGCAGTTCTTC
>TRBV29-1|TRBJ1-2|TRBD1|.
CSAGGQGGGYTF
TGCAGCGCGGGGGGACAGGGTGGTGGCTACACCTTC
>TRBV4-1|TRBJ2-7|TRBD1|once
CASSPGQVTYEQYF
TGCGCCAGCAGCCCAGGACAGGTTACCTACGAGCAGTACTTC
>TRBV10-3|TRBJ1-1|TRBD1|.
CATQQGENTEAFF
TGTGCCACCCAACAGGGGGAGAACACTGAAGCTTTCTTT
>TRBV5-1|TRBJ2-2|TRBD2|.
CASSLSAGANTGELFF
TGCGCCAGCAGCTTGTCGGCGGGAGCGAACACCGGGGAGCTGTTTTTT